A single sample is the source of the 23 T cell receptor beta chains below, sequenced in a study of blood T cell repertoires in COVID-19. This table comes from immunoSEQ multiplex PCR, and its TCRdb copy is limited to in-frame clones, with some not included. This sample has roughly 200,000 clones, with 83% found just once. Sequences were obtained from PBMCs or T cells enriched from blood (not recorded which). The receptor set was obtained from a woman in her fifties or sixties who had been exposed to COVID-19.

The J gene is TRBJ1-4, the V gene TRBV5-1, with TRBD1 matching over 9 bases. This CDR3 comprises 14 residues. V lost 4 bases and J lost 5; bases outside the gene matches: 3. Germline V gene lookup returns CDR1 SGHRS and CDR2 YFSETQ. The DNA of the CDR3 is TGCGCCAGCAGCCAAGGGACAGGGAATGAAAAACTGTTTTTT. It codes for CASSQGTGNEKLFF.

CDR3 bases: TGCAGTGCTAGTACCCGGACTAGCGGGGGGGTTGGTGGGGATGAGCAGTTCTTC. Amino acid sequence: CSASTRTSGGVGGDEQFF. The gene calls are TRBV20-1 and TRBJ2-1; 15 bases map to TRBD2. V dropped 3 bases and J dropped 8; count of bases not matched to a gene: 14. The CDR3 runs 18 residues. The V gene's germline CDR1 is DFQATT and CDR2 SNEGSKA (reference sequence).

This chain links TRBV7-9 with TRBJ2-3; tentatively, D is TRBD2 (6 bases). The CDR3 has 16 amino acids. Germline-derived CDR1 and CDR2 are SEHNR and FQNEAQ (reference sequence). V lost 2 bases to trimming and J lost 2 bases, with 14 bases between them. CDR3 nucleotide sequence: TGTGCCAGCAGCTTAAGGACTACCGGAAACACAGATACGCAGTATTTT. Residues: CASSLRTTGNTDTQYF.

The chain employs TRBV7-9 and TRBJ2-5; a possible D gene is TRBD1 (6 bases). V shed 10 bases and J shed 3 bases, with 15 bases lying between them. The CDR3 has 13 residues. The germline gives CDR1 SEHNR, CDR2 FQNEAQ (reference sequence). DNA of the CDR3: TGTGCCACCCATCCAGGGGCTGAAGAGACCCAGTACTTC. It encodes CATHPGAEETQYF.

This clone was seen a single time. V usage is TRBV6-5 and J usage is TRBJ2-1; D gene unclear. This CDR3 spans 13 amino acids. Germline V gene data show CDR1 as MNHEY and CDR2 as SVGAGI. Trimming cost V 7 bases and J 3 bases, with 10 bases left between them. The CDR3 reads CASTPVSYNEQFF. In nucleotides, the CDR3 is TGTGCCAGCACCCCGGTTAGCTACAATGAGCAGTTCTTC.

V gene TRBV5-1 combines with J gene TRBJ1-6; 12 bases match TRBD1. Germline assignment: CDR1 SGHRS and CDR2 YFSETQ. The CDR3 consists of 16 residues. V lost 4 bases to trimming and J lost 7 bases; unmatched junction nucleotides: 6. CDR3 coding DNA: TGCGCCAGCAGCGCGGGACAGGGGGCGAGGAATTCACCCCTCCACTTT. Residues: CASSAGQGARNSPLHF.

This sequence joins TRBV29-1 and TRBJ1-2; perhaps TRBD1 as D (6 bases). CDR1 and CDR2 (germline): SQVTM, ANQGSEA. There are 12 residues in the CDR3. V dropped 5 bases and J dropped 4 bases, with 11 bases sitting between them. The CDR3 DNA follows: TGCAGCGTTACCAGGGGTACCTATGGCTACACCTTC. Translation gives CSVTRGTYGYTF. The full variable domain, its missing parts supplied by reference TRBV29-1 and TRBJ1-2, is SAVISQKPSRDICQRGTSLTIQCQVDSQVTMMFWYRQQPGQSLTLIATANQGSEATYESGFVIDKFPISRPNLTFSTLTVSNMSPEDSSIYLCSVTRGTYGYTFGSGTRLTVV.

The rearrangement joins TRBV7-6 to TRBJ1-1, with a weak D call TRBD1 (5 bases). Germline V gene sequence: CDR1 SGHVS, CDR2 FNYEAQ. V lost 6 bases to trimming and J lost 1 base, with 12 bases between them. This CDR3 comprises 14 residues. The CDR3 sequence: CASRQGGGNTEAFF. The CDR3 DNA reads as TGTGCCAGCAGGCAGGGCGGGGGGAACACTGAAGCTTTCTTT.

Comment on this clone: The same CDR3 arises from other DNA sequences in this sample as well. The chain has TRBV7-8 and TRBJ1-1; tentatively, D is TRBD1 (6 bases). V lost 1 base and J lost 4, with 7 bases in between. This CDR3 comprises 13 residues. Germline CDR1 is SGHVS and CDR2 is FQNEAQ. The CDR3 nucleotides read TGTGCCAGCAGCTTAGGAGGGGGCACTGAAGCTTTCTTT. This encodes CASSLGGGTEAFF.

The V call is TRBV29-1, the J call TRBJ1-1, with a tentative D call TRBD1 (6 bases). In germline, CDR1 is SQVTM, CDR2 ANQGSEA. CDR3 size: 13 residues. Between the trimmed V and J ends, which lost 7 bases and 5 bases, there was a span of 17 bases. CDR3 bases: TGCAGCGCTCAGACAGGTTTTAATACTGAAGCTTTCTTT. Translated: CSAQTGFNTEAFF. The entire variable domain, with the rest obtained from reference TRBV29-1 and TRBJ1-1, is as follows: SAVISQKPSRDICQRGTSLTIQCQVDSQVTMMFWYRQQPGQSLTLIATANQGSEATYESGFVIDKFPISRPNLTFSTLTVSNMSPEDSSIYLCSAQTGFNTEAFFGQGTRLTVV.

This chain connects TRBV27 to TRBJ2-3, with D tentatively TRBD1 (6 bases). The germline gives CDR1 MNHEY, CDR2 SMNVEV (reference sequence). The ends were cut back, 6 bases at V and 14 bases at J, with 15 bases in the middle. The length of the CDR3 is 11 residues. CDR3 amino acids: CASSKAGTWYF. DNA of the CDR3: TGTGCCAGCAGCAAAGCCGGGACATGGTATTTT.

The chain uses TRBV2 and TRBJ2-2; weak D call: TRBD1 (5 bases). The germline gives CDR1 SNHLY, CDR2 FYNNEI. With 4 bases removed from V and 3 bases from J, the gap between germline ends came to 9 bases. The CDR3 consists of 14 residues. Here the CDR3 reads CASSARTHTGELFF. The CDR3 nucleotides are TGTGCCAGCAGTGCCAGGACACACACCGGGGAGCTGTTTTTT.

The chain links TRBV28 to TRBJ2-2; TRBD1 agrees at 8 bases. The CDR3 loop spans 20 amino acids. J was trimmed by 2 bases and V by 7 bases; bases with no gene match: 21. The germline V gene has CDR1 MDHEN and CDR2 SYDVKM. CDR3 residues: CASTRPTGQDQPGNTGELFF. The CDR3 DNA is TGTGCCAGCACTCGTCCCACGGGACAGGACCAACCGGGAAACACCGGGGAGCTGTTTTTT.

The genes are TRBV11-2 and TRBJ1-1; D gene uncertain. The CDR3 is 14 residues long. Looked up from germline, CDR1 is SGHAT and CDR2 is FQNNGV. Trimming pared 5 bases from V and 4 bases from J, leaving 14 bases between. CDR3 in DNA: TGTGCCAGCAGCCGCCTTGGAGGGAGCACTGAAGCTTTCTTT. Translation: CASSRLGGSTEAFF.

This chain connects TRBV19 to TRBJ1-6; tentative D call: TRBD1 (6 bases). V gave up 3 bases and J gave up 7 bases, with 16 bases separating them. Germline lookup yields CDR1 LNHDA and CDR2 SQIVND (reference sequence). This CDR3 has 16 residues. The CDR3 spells CASSMATGLRNSPLHF. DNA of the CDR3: TGTGCCAGTAGTATGGCCACAGGGTTAAGGAATTCACCCCTCCACTTT.

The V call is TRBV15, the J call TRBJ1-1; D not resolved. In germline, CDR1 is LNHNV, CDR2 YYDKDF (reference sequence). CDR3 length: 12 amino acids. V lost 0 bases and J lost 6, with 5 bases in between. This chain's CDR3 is CATSRDFAEAFF. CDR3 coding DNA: TGTGCCACCAGCAGAGATTTCGCTGAAGCTTTCTTT.

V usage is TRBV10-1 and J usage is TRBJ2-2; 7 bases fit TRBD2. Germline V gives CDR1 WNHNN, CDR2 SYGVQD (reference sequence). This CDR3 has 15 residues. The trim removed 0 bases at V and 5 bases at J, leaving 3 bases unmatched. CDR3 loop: CASSESRRGTGELFF. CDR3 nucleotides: TGCGCCAGCAGTGAGTCGAGGCGGGGGACCGGGGAGCTGTTTTTT.

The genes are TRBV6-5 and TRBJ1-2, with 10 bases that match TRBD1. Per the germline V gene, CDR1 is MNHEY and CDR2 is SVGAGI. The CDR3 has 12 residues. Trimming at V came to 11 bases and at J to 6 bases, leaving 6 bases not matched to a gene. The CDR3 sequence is CALWDRGHGYTF. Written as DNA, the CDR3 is TGTGCCCTTTGGGACAGGGGTCATGGCTACACCTTC.

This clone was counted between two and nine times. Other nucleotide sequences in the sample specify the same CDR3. The CDR3, as DNA: TGTGCCAGCTCACCAGGTCAAGAACTTGAAGCTTTCTTT. Encoded protein: CASSPGQELEAFF. V and J are TRBV18 and TRBJ1-1; no clear D. Germline values: CDR1 KGHSH, CDR2 LQKENI. The V and J ends lost 2 bases and 7 bases respectively, with 11 bases between them. There are 13 residues in the CDR3.

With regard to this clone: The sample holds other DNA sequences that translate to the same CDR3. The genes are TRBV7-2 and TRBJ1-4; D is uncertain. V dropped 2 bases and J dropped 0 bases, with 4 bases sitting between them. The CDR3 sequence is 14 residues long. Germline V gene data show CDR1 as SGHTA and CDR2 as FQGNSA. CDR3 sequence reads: CASSLTATNEKLFF. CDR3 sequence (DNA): TGTGCCAGCAGCTTAACAGCAACTAATGAAAAACTGTTTTTT.

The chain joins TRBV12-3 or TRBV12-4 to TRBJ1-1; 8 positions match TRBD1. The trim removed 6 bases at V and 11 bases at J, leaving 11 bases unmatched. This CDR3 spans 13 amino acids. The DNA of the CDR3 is TGTGCCAGCAGCAGGACAGGGAAGAGTGACGCTTTCTTT. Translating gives CASSRTGKSDAFF.

CDR3 coding DNA: TGCAGTTATACCTGGGAGGAAAAACTGTTTTTT. Translating it yields CSYTWEEKLFF. The chain combines TRBV29-1 with TRBJ1-4; D remains unclear. This CDR3 is 11 amino acids long. Germline loops: CDR1 SQVTM, CDR2 ANQGSEA.

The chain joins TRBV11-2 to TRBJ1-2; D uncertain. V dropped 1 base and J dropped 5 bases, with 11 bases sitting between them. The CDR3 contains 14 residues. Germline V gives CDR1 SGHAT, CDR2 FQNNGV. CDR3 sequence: CASSLGSGSYGYTF. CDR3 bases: TGTGCCAGCAGCTTAGGTAGCGGTTCTTATGGCTACACCTTC.